This TCR beta chain was documented in a study of OX40 agonist ivuxolimab in advanced cancers. At the level of the study: Every 2 weeks, patients got intravenous ivuxolimab at one of six dose levels (0.01-10 mg/kg). Notes on the study in general: Antigen targets of the expanded peripheral T cells went undetermined.

Samples of blood were obtained at baseline, on cycle 4 day 1, and on cycle 7 day 1. The CDR3 extends over 15 amino acids. Germline lookup yields CDR1 MNHNS and CDR2 SASEGT. V dropped 7 bases and J dropped 1; count of bases not matched to a gene: 7. Assay: immunoSEQ multiplex PCR; the TCRdb copy retains only in-frame clones and omits some. Of roughly 48,000 clones in the sample, less than 85% were seen once. Regarding this clone: The antigen is unknown.

The sequence derives from an adult with an advanced solid tumor such as melanoma, head and neck, liver or kidney cancer. Sequencing was performed on CD4+ or CD8+ T cells sorted from blood, taken in a trial of the OX40 agonist ivuxolimab. This chain connects TRBV6-1 to TRBJ2-7; 10 bases align to TRBD2. The CDR3 protein is CASTRGLAESYEQYF. CDR3 in DNA: TGTGCCAGCACCCGTGGACTAGCGGAGTCCTACGAGCAGTACTTC.